The text below deals with one TCR beta chain. What it recognizes is unknown. The data belong to a study of cytomegalovirus exposure and HLA in healthy donors. Study-level results: Researchers reported that a few CMV-associated chains were confirmed in vitro as CMV antigen-specific.

The V gene end was trimmed by 6 bases and the J gene end by 2 bases; junction bases not matched to a gene: 6. This CDR3 is 14 amino acids long. Per germline, CDR1 MDHEN and CDR2 SYDVKM. This PCR relied on a set of 60 Vbeta primers and 13 Jbeta primers. TCRdb's table, derived via immunoSEQ multiplex PCR, lists solely in-frame clones and lacks some. Among about 140,000 clones, roughly two thirds were seen once, and the ten largest hold 1.8%. Each donor's status was that of a healthy bone marrow donor. The V and J genes are TRBV28 and TRBJ1-2, with 7 bases matching TRBD1. The sample was PBMCs. This sequence was found in a male donor in good health and CMV-seronegative. The CDR3, as DNA: TGTGCCAGCAGATCCCCGGGACAGAACTATGGCTACACCTTC. Protein: CASRSPGQNYGYTF.